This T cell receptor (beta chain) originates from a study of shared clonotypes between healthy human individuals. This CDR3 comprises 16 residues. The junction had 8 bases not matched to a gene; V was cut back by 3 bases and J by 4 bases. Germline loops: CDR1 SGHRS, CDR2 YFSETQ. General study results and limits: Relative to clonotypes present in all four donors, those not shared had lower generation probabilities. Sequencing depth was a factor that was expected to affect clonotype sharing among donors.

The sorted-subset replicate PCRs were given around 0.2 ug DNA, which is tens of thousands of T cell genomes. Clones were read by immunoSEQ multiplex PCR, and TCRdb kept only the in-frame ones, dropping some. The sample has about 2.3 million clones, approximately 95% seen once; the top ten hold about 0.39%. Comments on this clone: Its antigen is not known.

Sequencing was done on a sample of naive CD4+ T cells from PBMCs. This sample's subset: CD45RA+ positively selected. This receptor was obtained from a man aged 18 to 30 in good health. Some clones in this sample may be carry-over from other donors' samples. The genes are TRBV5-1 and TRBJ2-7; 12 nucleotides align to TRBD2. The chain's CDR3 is CASSSGAGTSGYEQYF. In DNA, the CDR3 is TGCGCCAGCAGCTCGGGGGCCGGGACTAGCGGGTACGAGCAGTACTTC.